The 13 T cell receptor beta chains reported below all come from one sample, sequenced in a study of cytomegalovirus exposure and HLA in healthy donors. It was with 60 Vbeta and 13 Jbeta primers that the PCR ran. The table came from immunoSEQ multiplex PCR; TCRdb's copy has only in-frame clones and leaves some out. Among 130,000 or so clones listed, roughly 82% were seen once. The sequenced sample was PBMCs. The receptors here all came from a woman in her late teens or twenties in good health and CMV-seropositive.

The CDR3 is CASSLLTGVSGELFF. CDR3 DNA sequence: TGTGCCAGCAGCCTGCTGACAGGGGTCTCCGGGGAGCTGTTTTTT. The V call is TRBV5-6, the J call TRBJ2-2, with TRBD1 matching 8 bases. The CDR3 contains 15 residues. Germline V gene sequence: CDR1 SGHDT, CDR2 YYEEEE. Trimming cost V 4 bases and J 6 bases; bases outside gene matches: 8.

The rearrangement joins TRBV10-2 to TRBJ2-3; the match to TRBD2 covers 7 bases. CDR1 is WSHSY and CDR2 is SAAADI in the germline V gene. This CDR3 contains 15 residues. V lost 8 bases, J lost 5 bases, and 13 bases stayed unmatched. CDR3: CASWGSGGRVDTQYF. The CDR3 DNA reads as TGCGCCAGCTGGGGGTCCGGGGGGAGGGTAGATACGCAGTATTTT.

The rearrangement uses TRBV7-6 and TRBJ2-5, with 9 bases fitting TRBD2. Germline-derived CDR1 and CDR2 are SGHVS and FNYEAQ. Unmatched junction bases numbered 9, after V lost 5 bases and J lost 5 bases. The length of the CDR3 is 15 residues. CDR3 loop: CASSPGTSFGETQYF. As DNA, the CDR3 is TGTGCCAGCAGCCCCGGGACTAGCTTTGGGGAGACCCAGTACTTC.

The chain carries TRBV28 and TRBJ1-2, with 9 bases lining up with TRBD1. CDR1 is MDHEN, CDR2 SYDVKM, per germline. CDR3 size: 15 residues. V shed 5 bases and J 2 bases; nucleotides not matched to a gene: 6. In DNA, the CDR3 is TGTGCCAGCAGTCCCCGGACAGGGGAGAACTATGGCTACACCTTC. Residues: CASSPRTGENYGYTF.

This chain links TRBV14 with TRBJ2-5; tentatively, D is TRBD2 (5 bases). The CDR3 contains 13 residues. Germline V CDR1 and CDR2: SGHDN, FVKESK. The V gene lost 4 bases and the J gene lost 3 bases, with 9 bases spanning the gap. CDR3 sequence reads: CASSPGGKETQYF. The CDR3, as DNA: TGTGCCAGCAGCCCCGGAGGCAAAGAGACCCAGTACTTC.

This chain links TRBV7-9 with TRBJ2-2, with D hard to call. In germline, CDR1 is SEHNR, CDR2 FQNEAQ (reference sequence). Trimming left V 1 base short and J 8 bases short, with 8 bases between. CDR3 length: 13 amino acids. The CDR3 protein is CASSLEQIGELFF. Written as DNA, the CDR3 is TGTGCCAGCAGCTTAGAACAGATTGGGGAGCTGTTTTTT. Combining the CDR3 with reference TRBV7-9 and TRBJ2-2 gives the whole variable domain DTGVSQNPRHKITKRGQNVTFRCDPISEHNRLYWYRQTLGQGPEFLTYFQNEAQLEKSRLLSDRFSAERPKGSFSTLEIQRTEQGDSAMYLCASSLEQIGELFFGEGSRLTVL.

The genes are TRBV6-5 and TRBJ2-7; 7 positions agree with TRBD1. With V trimmed by 2 bases and J by 2 bases, 6 bases remained unmatched. The CDR3 consists of 15 residues. Germline V gene sequence: CDR1 MNHEY, CDR2 SVGAGI. Written as DNA, the CDR3 is TGTGCCAGCAGTTACGTCCAGGGGGATACCTACGAGCAGTACTTC. Translation gives CASSYVQGDTYEQYF.

This rearrangement joins TRBV18 to TRBJ2-3; the D is unclear. The CDR3 length is 15 residues. The V gene lost 1 base and the J gene lost 0 bases, with 8 bases spanning the gap. Germline CDR1 and CDR2: KGHSH and LQKENI. CDR3 amino acids: CASSPLVASTDTQYF. CDR3 sequence (DNA): TGTGCCAGCTCACCACTAGTTGCTAGCACAGATACGCAGTATTTT.

The rearrangement joins TRBV7-9 to TRBJ1-4; 10 bases agree with TRBD1. The CDR3 consists of 15 residues. The V gene's germline CDR1 is SEHNR and CDR2 FQNEAQ (reference sequence). V dropped 4 bases and J dropped 8; count of bases not matched to a gene: 7. CDR3 amino acids: CASSSRQGAGEKLFF. The CDR3 DNA is TGTGCCAGCAGCTCCCGACAGGGGGCGGGGGAAAAACTGTTTTTT.

Only one count was recorded for this clone. The J gene is TRBJ2-7, the V gene TRBV7-9; 11 bases are shared with TRBD2. This CDR3 has 14 residues. The ends lost 11 bases at V and 5 bases at J; junction bases unmatched: 11. Germline lookup yields CDR1 SEHNR and CDR2 FQNEAQ (reference sequence). The CDR3 is CACELAGGSHEQYF. CDR3 nucleotide sequence: TGTGCCTGCGAGCTAGCGGGGGGTTCCCACGAGCAGTACTTC.

The chain uses TRBV5-1 and TRBJ2-7, with 8 bases aligning to TRBD1. Trimming removed 2 bases from V and 3 bases from J; junction bases left unmatched: 7. The CDR3 contains 15 residues. The germline CDR1 and CDR2 sequences are SGHRS and YFSETQ. CDR3 nucleotide sequence: TGCGCCAGCAGCTTAGCCGAGACAGGGGTCTACGAGCAGTACTTC. It is translated as CASSLAETGVYEQYF. The full variable domain, completed using reference TRBV5-1 and TRBJ2-7, is KAGVTQTPRYLIKTRGQQVTLSCSPISGHRSVSWYQQTPGQGLQFLFEYFSETQRNKGNFPGRFSGRQFSNSRSEMNVSTLELGDSALYLCASSLAETGVYEQYFGPGTRLTVT.

The rearrangement links TRBV19 to TRBJ1-2; D not certain. Germline-derived CDR1 and CDR2 are LNHDA and SQIVND (reference sequence). The CDR3 extends over 18 amino acids. Trimming left V 5 bases short and J 0 bases short, with 22 bases between. CDR3 nucleotides: TGTGCCAGTAGTCCCTTTGGCGGTCGAGTTCCTTCTAACTATGGCTACACCTTC. Protein product: CASSPFGGRVPSNYGYTF.

The chain recombines TRBV11-2 with TRBJ2-7; 9 bases are shared with TRBD2. Germline V lookup: CDR1 SGHAT, CDR2 FQNNGV. This CDR3 has 15 amino acids. With 1 base clipped from V and 3 bases from J, the junction kept 4 bases outside the gene matches. The CDR3 reads CASSLVSSGNYEQYF. The DNA for the CDR3 is TGTGCCAGCAGCTTAGTGTCTAGCGGGAACTACGAGCAGTACTTC.